Included here is one T cell receptor (beta chain) sequence, with context. Its target is not known. V shed 8 bases and J shed 4 bases, with 18 bases lying between them. There are 14 residues in the CDR3. CDR1 SGHRS and CDR2 YFSETQ come from the germline V gene. Method: immunoSEQ multiplex PCR; TCRdb's copy keeps in-frame clones and lacks some. The sample records tens of thousands of clones, around 75% being singletons. Samples were taken several times over chemoradiotherapy. The sample is drawn from a study of chemoradiotherapy in HPV16-positive cancers. For the study at large: Candidate HPV-specific clones and shared TCR motifs came from a couple of HPV16-positive patients. Study-level findings and limits: Candidate HPV-specific clones and E7-related TCR motifs grew in tumor during treatment. For HPV16-positive patients, expanding HPV-responsive T cells associated with longer recurrence-free survival.

The receptor was isolated from a human donor with HPV-associated anogenital cancer. The chain uses TRBV5-1 and TRBJ1-1; D remains unclear. This material was obtained from a patient who underwent chemoradiotherapy. The CDR3 is CASTQGSPGTEAFF. The CDR3 DNA follows: TGCGCCAGTACCCAAGGCTCGCCGGGCACTGAAGCTTTCTTT.